This entry concerns a single T cell receptor (beta chain). This clonotype was observed a few times. Its recognized antigen is unknown. Base qualities are not provided; no much larger clone lies one nucleotide away. V ends up 7 bases short and J 10 bases short, with an unmatched junction base count of 10. The cysteine opens and the phenylalanine closes a CDR3 of 14 amino acids. Solely the CDR3 DNA is kept, with 42 bases framed from the first base. The germline V gene sets CDR1 to SGDLS and CDR2 to YYNGEE. The library was produced with RT-PCR. TCRdb records NextSeq 550 as the sequencer. Through fastp at Q25 and MiXCR, TCRdb rebuilt clones from the public reads, retaining in-frame beta chains. A single entry per CDR3 protein holds the most common genes and DNA from its merged rows. This sample gives about a million distinct CDR3 sequences in total; roughly 18% of them show up just once. Clones ranked in the top ten supply around 6% of the sample.

The data were taken from a study of patients and donors after allogeneic stem cell transplantation (dated by TCRdb to 2018 to 2021). This clonotype was sampled from a human donor who was either an allogeneic HSCT recipient or a stem cell or donor lymphocyte infusion donor (not recorded which). It is not recorded whose cells these are; they may come from a transplant donor. The rearranged chain carries TRBV9 and TRBJ2-1; 11 of the junction bases match TRBD2. Input material: blood, either unsorted or a sorted T cell fraction (not recorded which). The DNA is TGTGCCAGCGCCGGACTAGCGGGCAAGTACGAGCAGTTCTTC. Protein translation: CASAGLAGKYEQFF.